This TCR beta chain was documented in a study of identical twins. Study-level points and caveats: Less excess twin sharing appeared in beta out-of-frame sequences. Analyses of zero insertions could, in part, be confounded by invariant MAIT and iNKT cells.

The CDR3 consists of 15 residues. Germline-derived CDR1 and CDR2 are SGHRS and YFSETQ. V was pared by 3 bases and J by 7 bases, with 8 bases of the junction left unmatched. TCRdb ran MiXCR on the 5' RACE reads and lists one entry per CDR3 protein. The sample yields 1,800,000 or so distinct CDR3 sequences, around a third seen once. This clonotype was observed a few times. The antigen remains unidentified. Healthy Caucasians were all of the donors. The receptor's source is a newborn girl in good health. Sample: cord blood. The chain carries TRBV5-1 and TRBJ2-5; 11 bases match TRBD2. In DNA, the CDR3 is TGCGCCAGCAGCTGGGGACTAGCGGACATTTGGACCCAGTACTTC. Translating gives CASSWGLADIWTQYF.